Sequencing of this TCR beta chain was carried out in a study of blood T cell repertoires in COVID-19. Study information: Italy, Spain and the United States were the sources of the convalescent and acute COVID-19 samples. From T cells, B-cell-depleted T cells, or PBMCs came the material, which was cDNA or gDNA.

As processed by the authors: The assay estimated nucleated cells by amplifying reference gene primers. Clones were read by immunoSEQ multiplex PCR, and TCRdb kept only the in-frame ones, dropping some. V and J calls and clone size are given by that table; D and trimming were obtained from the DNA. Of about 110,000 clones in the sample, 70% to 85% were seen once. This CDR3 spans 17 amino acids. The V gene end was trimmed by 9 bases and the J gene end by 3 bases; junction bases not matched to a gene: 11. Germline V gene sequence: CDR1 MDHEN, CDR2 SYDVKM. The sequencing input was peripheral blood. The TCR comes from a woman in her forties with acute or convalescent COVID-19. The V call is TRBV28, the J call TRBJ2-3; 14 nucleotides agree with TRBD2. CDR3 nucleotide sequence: TGTGCCAGTACCTCCGGGACTAGCGGGGGCCGGACAGATACGCAGTATTTT. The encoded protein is CASTSGTSGGRTDTQYF.